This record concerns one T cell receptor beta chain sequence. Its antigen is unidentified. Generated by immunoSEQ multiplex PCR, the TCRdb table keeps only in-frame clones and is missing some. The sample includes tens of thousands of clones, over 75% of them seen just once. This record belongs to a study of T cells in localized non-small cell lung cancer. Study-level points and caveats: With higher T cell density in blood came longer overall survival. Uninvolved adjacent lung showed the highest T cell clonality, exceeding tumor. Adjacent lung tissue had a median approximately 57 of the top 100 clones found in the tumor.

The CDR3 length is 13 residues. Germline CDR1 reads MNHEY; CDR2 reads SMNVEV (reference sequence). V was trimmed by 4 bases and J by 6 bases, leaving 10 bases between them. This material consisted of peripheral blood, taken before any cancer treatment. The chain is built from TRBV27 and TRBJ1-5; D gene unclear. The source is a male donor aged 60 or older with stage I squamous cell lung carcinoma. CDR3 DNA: TGTGCCAGCAGTTCCCGGTGGGGTCAGCCCCAGCATTTT. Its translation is CASSSRWGQPQHF.